The clone carrying this T cell receptor (beta chain) was recorded many times. This sample was taken from a study of blood T cell repertoires in COVID-19. Study summary: Acute-phase and convalescent COVID-19 samples originated in the United States, Italy and Spain. T cells, B-cell-depleted T cells, or PBMCs supplied cDNA or gDNA.

Trimming took 2 bases from V and 5 from J, leaving 10 bases between them. This CDR3 spans 14 amino acids. The germline V gene encodes CDR1 SGHTS and CDR2 YDEGEE. Original methodology: Amplification from reference gene primers served as the basis for estimated nucleated cell counts. Method: immunoSEQ multiplex PCR; TCRdb's copy keeps in-frame clones and lacks some. That table furnishes V, J and clone size, whereas the DNA furnished D and trimming. This table has some 210,000 clones, 80% to 90% appearing once. The origin of this receptor is a human donor in a cohort sampled during active COVID-19. The gene calls are TRBV5-8 and TRBJ1-4, with D hard to call. Sequenced: peripheral blood. CDR3 sequence (DNA): TGTGCCAGCAGCTTTGGCAGGATGAATGAAAAACTGTTTTTT. Its translation: CASSFGRMNEKLFF. Together with reference TRBV5-8 and TRBJ1-4, the CDR3 gives the full variable domain: EAGVTQSPTHLIKTRGQQATLRCSPISGHTSVYWYQQALGLGLQFLLWYDEGEERNRGNFPPRFSGRQFPNYSSELNVNALELEDSALYLCASSFGRMNEKLFFGSGTQLSVL.